This TCR beta chain was captured by sequencing in a study of cytomegalovirus exposure and HLA in healthy donors. General observations from the study: Later, an analysis found that common viral pathogens appeared to be linked with several of the most significant clusters. One variant, a missense change in DCLRE1C, was linked in a later analysis to TCR beta V- and J-gene trimming.

Those who donated were healthy bone marrow donors. Donors showed nominal health when sampled, although they likely had unrecorded immune exposures. In the case of this clone: Its antigen is currently unknown.

The ends were cut back, 8 bases at V and 3 bases at J, with 11 bases in the middle. Germline assignment: CDR1 LNHDA and CDR2 SQIVND (reference sequence). CDR3 size: 14 residues. With 60 Vbeta and 13 Jbeta primers, the PCR was carried out. TCRdb keeps only in-frame clones here, not all; method: immunoSEQ multiplex PCR. The table has 120,000 or so clones, roughly 83% seen once. This TCR came from a man aged 18 to 30 in good health and CMV-seropositive. Sequenced input: PBMCs. The rearrangement joins TRBV19 to TRBJ1-6; weak D call: TRBD1 (5 bases). CDR3 sequence (DNA): TGTGCCAGTTCGCAGGGTTTCTATAATTCACCCCTCCACTTT. Encoded protein: CASSQGFYNSPLHF.